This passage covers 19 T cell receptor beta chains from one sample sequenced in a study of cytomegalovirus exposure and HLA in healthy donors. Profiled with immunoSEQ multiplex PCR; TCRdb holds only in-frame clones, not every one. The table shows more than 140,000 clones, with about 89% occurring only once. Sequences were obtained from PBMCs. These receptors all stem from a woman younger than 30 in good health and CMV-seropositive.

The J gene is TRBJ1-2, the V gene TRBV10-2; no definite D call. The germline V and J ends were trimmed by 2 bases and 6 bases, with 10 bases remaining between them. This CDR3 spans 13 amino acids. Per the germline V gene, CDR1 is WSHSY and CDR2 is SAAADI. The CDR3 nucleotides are TGCGCCAGCAGTGAGGCGGGGAGGGATGGCTACACCTTC. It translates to CASSEAGRDGYTF.

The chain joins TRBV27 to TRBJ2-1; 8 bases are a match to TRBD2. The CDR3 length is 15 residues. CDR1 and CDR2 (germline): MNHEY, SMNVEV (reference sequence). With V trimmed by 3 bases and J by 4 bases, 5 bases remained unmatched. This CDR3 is CASSFKAGGYNEQFF. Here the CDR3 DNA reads TGTGCCAGCAGTTTCAAGGCGGGAGGTTACAATGAGCAGTTCTTC.

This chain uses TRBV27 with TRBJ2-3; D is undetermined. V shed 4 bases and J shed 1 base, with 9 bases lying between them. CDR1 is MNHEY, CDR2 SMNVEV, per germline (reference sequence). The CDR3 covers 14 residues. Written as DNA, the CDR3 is TGTGCCAGCAGTTCTGTGAGCCGCACAGATACGCAGTATTTT. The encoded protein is CASSSVSRTDTQYF.

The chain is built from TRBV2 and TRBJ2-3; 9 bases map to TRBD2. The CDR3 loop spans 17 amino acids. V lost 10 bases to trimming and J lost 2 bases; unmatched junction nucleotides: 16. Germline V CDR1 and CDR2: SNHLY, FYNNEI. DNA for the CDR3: TGTGCCATGCGGGGGGGGCAGAGCAAGCAGTTCACAGATACGCAGTATTTT. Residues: CAMRGGQSKQFTDTQYF.

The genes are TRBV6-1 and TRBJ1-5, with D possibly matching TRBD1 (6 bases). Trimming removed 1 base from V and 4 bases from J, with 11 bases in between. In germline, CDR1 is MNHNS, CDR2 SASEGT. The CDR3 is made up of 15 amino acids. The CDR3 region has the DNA TGTGCCAGCAGTGAAGGCCGGACAGATAATCAGCCCCAGCATTTT. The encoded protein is CASSEGRTDNQPQHF.

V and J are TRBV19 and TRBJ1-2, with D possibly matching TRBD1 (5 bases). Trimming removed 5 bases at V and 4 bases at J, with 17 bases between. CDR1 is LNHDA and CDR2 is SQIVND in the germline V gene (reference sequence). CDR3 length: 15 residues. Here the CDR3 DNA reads TGTGCCAGTAGTCCGCGCGCAGGGCTGGCCTATGGCTACACCTTC. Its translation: CASSPRAGLAYGYTF. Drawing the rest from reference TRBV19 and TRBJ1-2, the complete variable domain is DGGITQSPKYLFRKEGQNVTLSCEQNLNHDAMYWYRQDPGQGLRLIYYSQIVNDFQKGDIAEGYSVSREKKESFPLTVTSAQKNPTAFYLCASSPRAGLAYGYTFGSGTRLTVV.

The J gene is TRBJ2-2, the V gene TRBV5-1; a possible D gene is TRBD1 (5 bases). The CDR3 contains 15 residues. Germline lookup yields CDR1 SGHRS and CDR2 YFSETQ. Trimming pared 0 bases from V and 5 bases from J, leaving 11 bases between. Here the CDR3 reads CASSLVQGETGELFF. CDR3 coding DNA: TGCGCCAGCAGCTTGGTTCAGGGCGAAACCGGGGAGCTGTTTTTT.

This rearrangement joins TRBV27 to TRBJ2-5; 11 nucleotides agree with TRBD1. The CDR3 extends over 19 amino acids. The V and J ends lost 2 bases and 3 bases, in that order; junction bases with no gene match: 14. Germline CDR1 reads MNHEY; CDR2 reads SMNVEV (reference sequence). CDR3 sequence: CASSLRPLPRGQGEETQYF. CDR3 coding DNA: TGTGCCAGCAGTTTAAGGCCTCTGCCGAGGGGACAGGGGGAAGAGACCCAGTACTTC.

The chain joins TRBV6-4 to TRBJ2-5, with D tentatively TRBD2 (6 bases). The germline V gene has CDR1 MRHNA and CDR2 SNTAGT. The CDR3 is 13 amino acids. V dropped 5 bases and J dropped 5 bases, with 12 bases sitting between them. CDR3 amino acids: CASSRGLGETQYF. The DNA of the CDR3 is TGTGCCAGCAGTCGGGGGTTGGGGGAGACCCAGTACTTC.

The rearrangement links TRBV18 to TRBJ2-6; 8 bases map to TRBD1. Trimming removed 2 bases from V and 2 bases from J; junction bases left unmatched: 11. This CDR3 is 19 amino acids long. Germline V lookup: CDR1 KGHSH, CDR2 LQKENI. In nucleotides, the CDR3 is TGTGCCAGCTCACCAAGTTCCCCGGGACAGGTTGCTGGGGCCAACGTCCTGACTTTC. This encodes CASSPSSPGQVAGANVLTF. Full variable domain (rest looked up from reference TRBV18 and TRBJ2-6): NAGVMQNPRHLVRRRGQEARLRCSPMKGHSHVYWYRQLPEEGLKFMVYLQKENIIDESGMPKERFSAEFPKEGPSILRIQQVVRGDSAAYFCASSPSSPGQVAGANVLTFGAGSRLTVL.

CDR3 in amino acids: CASSFGPSDEQYF. CDR3 coding DNA: TGTGCCAGCAGCTTTGGGCCCTCTGACGAGCAGTACTTC. This chain uses TRBV7-3 with TRBJ2-7; no definite D call. Germline assignment: CDR1 SGHTA and CDR2 FQGTGA. The CDR3 is made up of 13 amino acids. V lost 3 bases to trimming and J lost 5 bases, with 11 bases between them.

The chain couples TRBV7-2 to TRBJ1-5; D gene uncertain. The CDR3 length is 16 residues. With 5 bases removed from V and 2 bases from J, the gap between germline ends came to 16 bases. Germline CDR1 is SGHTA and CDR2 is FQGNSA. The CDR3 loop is CASSPRGPGGNQPQHF. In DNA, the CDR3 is TGTGCCAGCAGCCCTCGCGGGCCCGGGGGCAATCAGCCCCAGCATTTT.

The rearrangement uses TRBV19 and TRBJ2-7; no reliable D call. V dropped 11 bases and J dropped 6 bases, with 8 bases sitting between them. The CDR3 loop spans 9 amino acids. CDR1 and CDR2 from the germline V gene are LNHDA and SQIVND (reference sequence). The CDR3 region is CAPGFEQYF. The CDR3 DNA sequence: TGTGCCCCAGGCTTCGAGCAGTACTTC. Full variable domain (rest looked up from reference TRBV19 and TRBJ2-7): DGGITQSPKYLFRKEGQNVTLSCEQNLNHDAMYWYRQDPGQGLRLIYYSQIVNDFQKGDIAEGYSVSREKKESFPLTVTSAQKNPTAFYLCAPGFEQYFGPGTRLTVT.

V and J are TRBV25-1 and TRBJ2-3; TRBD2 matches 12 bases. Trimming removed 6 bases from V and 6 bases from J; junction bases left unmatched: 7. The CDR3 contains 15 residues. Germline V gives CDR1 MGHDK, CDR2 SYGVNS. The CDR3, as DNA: TGTGCCAGCAGAACTAGCGGGAGGCCGGGGGATACGCAGTATTTT. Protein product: CASRTSGRPGDTQYF.

CDR3 residues: CATLAVSGSPTYEQYF. CDR3 DNA sequence: TGTGCCACCCTCGCCGTTAGCGGGAGTCCCACCTACGAGCAGTACTTC. The V gene is TRBV10-3, the J gene TRBJ2-7; 9 positions match TRBD2. This CDR3 region has 16 residues. V was clipped by 10 bases and J by 2 bases; unmatched bases: 15. Germline lookup yields CDR1 ENHRY and CDR2 SYGVKD.

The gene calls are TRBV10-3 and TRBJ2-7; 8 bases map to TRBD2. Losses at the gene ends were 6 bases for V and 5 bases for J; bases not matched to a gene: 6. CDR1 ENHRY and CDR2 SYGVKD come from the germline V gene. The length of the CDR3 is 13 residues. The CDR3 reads CAISNGLAHEQYF. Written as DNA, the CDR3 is TGTGCCATCAGCAACGGACTAGCCCACGAGCAGTACTTC.

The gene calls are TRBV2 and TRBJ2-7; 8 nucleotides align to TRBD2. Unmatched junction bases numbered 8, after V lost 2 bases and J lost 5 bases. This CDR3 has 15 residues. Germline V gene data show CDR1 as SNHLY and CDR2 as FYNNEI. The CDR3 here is CASSERGGEGHEQYF. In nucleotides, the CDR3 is TGTGCCAGCAGTGAACGGGGGGGAGAGGGCCACGAGCAGTACTTC.

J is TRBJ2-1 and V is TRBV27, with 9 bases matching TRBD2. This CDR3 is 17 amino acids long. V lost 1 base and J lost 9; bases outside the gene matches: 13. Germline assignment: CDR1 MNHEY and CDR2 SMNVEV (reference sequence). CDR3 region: CASSLLQKAGGPVEQFF. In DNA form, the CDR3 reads TGTGCCAGCAGTTTATTGCAGAAGGCGGGAGGGCCGGTTGAGCAGTTCTTC.

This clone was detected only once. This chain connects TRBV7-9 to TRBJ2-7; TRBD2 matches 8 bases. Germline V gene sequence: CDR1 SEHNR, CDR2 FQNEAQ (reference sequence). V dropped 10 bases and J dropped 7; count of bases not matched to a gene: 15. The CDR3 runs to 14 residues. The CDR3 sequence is CATKRAAGGREQYF. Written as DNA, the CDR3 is TGTGCCACCAAACGGGCGGCGGGGGGTCGGGAGCAGTACTTC. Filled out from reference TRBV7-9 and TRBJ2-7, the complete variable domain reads DTGVSQNPRHKITKRGQNVTFRCDPISEHNRLYWYRQTLGQGPEFLTYFQNEAQLEKSRLLSDRFSAERPKGSFSTLEIQRTEQGDSAMYLCATKRAAGGREQYFGPGTRLTVT.